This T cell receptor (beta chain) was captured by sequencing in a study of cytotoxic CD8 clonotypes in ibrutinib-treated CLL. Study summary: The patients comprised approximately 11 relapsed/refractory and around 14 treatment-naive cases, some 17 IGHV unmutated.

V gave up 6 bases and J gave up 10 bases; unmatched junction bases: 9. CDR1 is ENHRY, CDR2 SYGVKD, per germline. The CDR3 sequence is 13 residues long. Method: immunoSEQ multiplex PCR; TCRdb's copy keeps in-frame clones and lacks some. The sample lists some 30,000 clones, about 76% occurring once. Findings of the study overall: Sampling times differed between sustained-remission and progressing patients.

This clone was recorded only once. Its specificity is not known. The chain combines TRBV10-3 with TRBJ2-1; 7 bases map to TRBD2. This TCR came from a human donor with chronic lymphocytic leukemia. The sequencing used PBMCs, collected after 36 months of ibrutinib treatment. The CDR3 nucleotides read TGTGCCATCAGAGAACCACTAGCGTCAGAGCAGTTCTTC. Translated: CAIREPLASEQFF.